This TCR beta chain was recorded in a study of T-cell memory formation after mild COVID-19. About the research overall: Each donor largely had its own TCR clusters.

In its sample, this clonotype was seen a few times. Its antigen remains unidentified. J was trimmed by 7 bases and V by 6 bases; bases with no gene match: 13. The CDR3 extends over 15 amino acids. Germline V CDR1 and CDR2: SGHTA, FQGNSA. Findings and limits, study-wide: Pre-infection memory carried some responding clones, suggesting that cross-reactive memory joined. Balance between CD4 and CD8 was seen in clones contracting day 15 to 85, and a CD4+ lean was seen in later expanders.

Constant-segment primers served in 5'RACE that generated TCR alpha and TCR beta cDNA libraries bearing sample barcodes and UMIs. TCRdb re-called the 5' RACE reads through MiXCR, storing one row per CDR3 protein. The data contain about 470,000 distinct CDR3 sequences, 20% to 30% of them singletons. Sequenced material: PBMCs or a T cell subset sorted from them (not recorded which). The TCR sequence derives from an adult woman who had mild COVID-19 (a few samples of this study predate the infection). Cell type and time point are not known. The rearrangement uses TRBV7-2 and TRBJ2-5; TRBD2 matches at 8 bases. The DNA for the CDR3 is TGTGCCAGCAGAAAAGGACGGGAGGGGCCAGGGACCCAGTACTTC. This codes for CASRKGREGPGTQYF. The whole variable domain, filled in from reference TRBV7-2 and TRBJ2-5, reads GAGVSQSPSNKVTEKGKDVELRCDPISGHTALYWYRQSLGQGLEFLIYFQGNSAPDKSGLPSDRFSAERTGGSVSTLTIQRTQQEDSAVYLCASRKGREGPGTQYFGPGTRLLVL.